This T cell receptor (beta chain) was retrieved from a study of response to subunit inactivated influenza vaccine. This clonotype has more than one count but fewer than ten. Its specificity is unknown. Study results and limitations: Authors suggested few new T cells are recruited by each seasonal influenza vaccination.

One entry per CDR3 protein results from TCRdb running MiXCR on the RT-PCR reads. The table has 550,000 to 800,000 distinct CDR3 sequences, 15% to 19% seen once. This CDR3 spans 14 amino acids. Trimming took off 4 bases at V and 4 bases at J, with 12 bases between the two ends. The germline V gene encodes CDR1 SNHLY and CDR2 FYNNEI. The TCR was taken from a man in his forties or fifties who received an inactivated influenza vaccine. The specimen was PBMCs from blood, collected 11 to 12 days after vaccination. The chain uses TRBV2 and TRBJ2-3; D not certain. This CDR3 reads CASSGPFGADTQYF. Here the CDR3 DNA reads TGTGCCAGCAGTGGGCCTTTTGGTGCAGATACGCAGTATTTT.